These 30 T cell receptor beta chains originate from one sample sequenced in a study of shared clonotypes between healthy human individuals. Clones were read by immunoSEQ multiplex PCR, and TCRdb kept only the in-frame ones, dropping some. The top ten clones hold around 0.13% of a sample with around 2.3 million clones, approximately 94% of them seen once. The sample was naive CD4+ T cells sorted from blood. As to subset: CD45RA+ positively selected. These receptors were taken from a man aged 18-30 years in good health.

The chain uses TRBV7-3 and TRBJ2-7, with no clear D. The CDR3 consists of 13 residues. The V and J ends lost 6 bases and 5 bases respectively, with 14 bases between them. Germline V lookup: CDR1 SGHTA, CDR2 FQGTGA. This chain's CDR3 is CASSPKALDEQYF. The CDR3, as DNA: TGTGCCAGCAGTCCGAAGGCTCTCGACGAGCAGTACTTC.

The gene calls are TRBV11-2 and TRBJ2-3, with D perhaps TRBD1 (5 bases). V lost 3 bases, J lost 3 bases, and 10 bases lay in between. The CDR3 is 14 residues long. The germline gives CDR1 SGHAT, CDR2 FQNNGV. In DNA, the CDR3 is TGTGCCAGCAGCTTGCAGGGAATAACAGATACGCAGTATTTT. Protein: CASSLQGITDTQYF.

The chain recombines TRBV7-2 with TRBJ1-1; weak D call: TRBD1 (6 bases). This CDR3 spans 15 amino acids. Germline CDR1 is SGHTA and CDR2 is FQGNSA. V was shortened by 2 bases and J by 1 base, with 11 bases between the two germline ends. The CDR3 DNA reads TGTGCCAGCAGCTTACAAGGGACATCGAACACTGAAGCTTTCTTT. Amino acid sequence: CASSLQGTSNTEAFF. The full variable domain, with the rest looked up from reference TRBV7-2 and TRBJ1-1, is GAGVSQSPSNKVTEKGKDVELRCDPISGHTALYWYRQSLGQGLEFLIYFQGNSAPDKSGLPSDRFSAERTGGSVSTLTIQRTQQEDSAVYLCASSLQGTSNTEAFFGQGTRLTVV.

The chain joins TRBV7-9 to TRBJ2-3; perhaps D is TRBD1 or TRBD2 (5 bases each). Germline lookup yields CDR1 SEHNR and CDR2 FQNEAQ (reference sequence). The CDR3 is 15 amino acids. V was shortened by 0 bases and J by 2 bases, with 9 bases between the two germline ends. This chain's CDR3 is CASSLAGEPTDTQYF. The CDR3 nucleotides read TGTGCCAGCAGCTTAGCGGGGGAGCCCACAGATACGCAGTATTTT. The complete variable domain, with remaining parts taken from reference TRBV7-9 and TRBJ2-3, reads DTGVSQNPRHKITKRGQNVTFRCDPISEHNRLYWYRQTLGQGPEFLTYFQNEAQLEKSRLLSDRFSAERPKGSFSTLEIQRTEQGDSAMYLCASSLAGEPTDTQYFGPGTRLTVL.

The V and J genes are TRBV5-1 and TRBJ2-3, with 8 positions matching TRBD2. Germline loops: CDR1 SGHRS, CDR2 YFSETQ. V was clipped by 0 bases and J by 2 bases; unmatched bases: 5. The CDR3 contains 16 residues. The DNA for the CDR3 is TGCGCCAGCAGCTTGGGGACTAGCCTATCCACAGATACGCAGTATTTT. This encodes CASSLGTSLSTDTQYF.

This rearrangement joins TRBV13 to TRBJ1-5; a possible D gene is TRBD1 (6 bases). Germline CDR1 PRHDT, CDR2 FYEKMQ (reference sequence). This CDR3 region has 17 residues. The V and J ends lost 2 bases and 3 bases respectively, with 17 bases between them. The CDR3 loop is CASSLIHRDIDNQPQHF. As DNA, the CDR3 is TGTGCCAGCAGCTTAATCCACAGGGATATAGACAATCAGCCCCAGCATTTT. The variable domain in full, completed from reference TRBV13 and TRBJ1-5, reads AAGVIQSPRHLIKEKRETATLKCYPIPRHDTVYWYQQGPGQDPQFLISFYEKMQSDKGSIPDRFSAQQFSDYHSELNMSSLELGDSALYFCASSLIHRDIDNQPQHFGDGTRLSIL.

The chain links TRBV5-4 to TRBJ2-7; 7 bases line up with TRBD2. J gave up 5 bases and V 5 bases, and 13 bases lay outside the gene matches. Looked up from germline, CDR1 is SGHNT and CDR2 is YYREEE (reference sequence). This CDR3 spans 15 amino acids. The DNA of the CDR3 is TGTGCCAGCAGGGGTACTGGGAGGGAGGTGGACGAGCAGTACTTC. It yields the protein CASRGTGREVDEQYF.

On this clone itself: Other DNA sequences in this specimen translate into the identical CDR3. This chain links TRBV11-2 with TRBJ2-7; D is perhaps TRBD2 (5 bases). The CDR3 is 12 residues long. In germline, CDR1 is SGHAT, CDR2 FQNNGV. The V end lost 5 bases, the J end lost 0 bases, and 5 bases lay between the germline ends. CDR3 nucleotide sequence: TGTGCCAGCAGCCGGGACTCCTACGAGCAGTACTTC. Protein sequence: CASSRDSYEQYF.

The rearrangement joins TRBV11-3 to TRBJ2-1, with unresolved D. This CDR3 is 15 amino acids long. The V and J ends lost 7 bases and 4 bases respectively, with 17 bases between them. Looked up from germline, CDR1 is SGHNT and CDR2 is YENEEA. The CDR3 DNA reads TGTGCCAGCAACCTTGGGTCACTCCGGTACAATGAGCAGTTCTTC. This codes for CASNLGSLRYNEQFF.

V is TRBV7-2 and J is TRBJ1-5; D possibly corresponds to TRBD1 (6 bases). The V and J ends lost 2 bases and 4 bases respectively, with 18 bases between them. From germline, CDR1 is SGHTA and CDR2 FQGNSA. The CDR3 is 17 amino acids. The CDR3 coding sequence is TGTGCCAGCAGCTTACCTCAAGGGACAATCACGAATCAGCCCCAGCATTTT. Residues: CASSLPQGTITNQPQHF.

The chain carries TRBV21-1 and TRBJ1-1; whether TRBD1, the table's D call, matches the DNA was not checked. TRBV21-1 has pseudogene status. The CDR3 runs 16 residues. This CDR3 reads CASSKGTVGMNTEAFF. CDR3 sequence (DNA): TGTGCCAGCAGCAAGGGGACAGTCGGGATGAACACTGAAGCTTTCTTT.

In this sample, this clone turned up once. The V and J genes are TRBV27 and TRBJ2-2; TRBD2 is a possible D gene (6 bases). Trimming shortened V by 5 bases and J by 4 bases, and 14 bases separated the two germline ends. CDR1 is MNHEY and CDR2 is SMNVEV in the germline V gene (reference sequence). This CDR3 is built from 15 residues. The CDR3 loop reads CASSSAGRFTGELFF. The CDR3 region has the DNA TGTGCCAGCAGTAGCGCGGGACGCTTCACCGGGGAGCTGTTTTTT.

This chain connects TRBV30 to TRBJ1-5; TRBD1 is a possible D gene (6 bases). V was shortened by 3 bases and J by 4 bases, with 13 bases between the two germline ends. Germline assignment: CDR1 GTSNPN and CDR2 SVGIG (reference sequence). This CDR3 comprises 14 residues. The CDR3 sequence: CAWRLKGGNQPQHF. The CDR3 coding sequence is TGTGCCTGGAGACTAAAGGGGGGGAATCAGCCCCAGCATTTT.

The chain is built from TRBV5-4 and TRBJ2-7; 8 bases align to TRBD1. The trim removed 4 bases at V and 3 bases at J, leaving 6 bases unmatched. Germline loops: CDR1 SGHNT, CDR2 YYREEE (reference sequence). The CDR3 has 14 amino acids. Written as DNA, the CDR3 is TGTGCCAGCAGCCAGGGGGCAGGGGTCTACGAGCAGTACTTC. Protein product: CASSQGAGVYEQYF.

V gene TRBV28 combines with J gene TRBJ1-6, with D possibly TRBD1 on 6 matching bases. The CDR3 sequence is 19 residues long. Germline values: CDR1 MDHEN, CDR2 SYDVKM. Deletions cut 2 bases from V and 0 bases from J, with 17 bases between. CDR3 protein: CASSLKIRGGISYNSPLHF. The DNA of the CDR3 is TGTGCCAGCAGTTTAAAAATCAGGGGCGGCATCTCCTATAATTCACCCCTCCACTTT.

About this clone itself: The junction differs from germline at one of its ends, possibly a read error. This chain connects TRBV10-3 to TRBJ2-2, with D perhaps being TRBD1 or TRBD2 (5 bases each). Germline CDR1 reads ENHRY; CDR2 reads SYGVKD. CDR3 size: 14 residues. Here the CDR3 reads CAFRVRDNTGELFF. The CDR3 region has the DNA TGTGCCTTCAGAGTCCGGGACAACACCGGGGAGCTGTTTTTT.

The chain recombines TRBV11-2 with TRBJ2-1; D perhaps matches TRBD2 (6 bases). CDR3 length: 14 amino acids. Germline values: CDR1 SGHAT, CDR2 FQNNGV. V gave up 5 bases and J gave up 13 bases, with 21 bases separating them. This CDR3 is CASSLREAGPGQFF. The DNA of the CDR3 is TGTGCCAGCAGCCTCAGGGAGGCGGGTCCAGGTCAGTTCTTC.

This chain connects TRBV5-1 to TRBJ2-3, with D hard to call. CDR1 SGHRS and CDR2 YFSETQ come from the germline V gene. The length of the CDR3 is 13 residues. Trimming stripped 4 bases from V and 2 bases from J, with 8 bases between. CDR3 sequence: CASSPRFTDTQYF. CDR3 bases: TGCGCCAGCAGCCCCAGGTTCACAGATACGCAGTATTTT.

V is TRBV18 and J is TRBJ1-5, with D hard to call. The CDR3 is 14 amino acids. Germline V CDR1 and CDR2: KGHSH, LQKENI. V lost 5 bases to trimming and J lost 2 bases, with 10 bases between them. The CDR3 sequence is CASSEGVGNQPQHF. Written as DNA, the CDR3 is TGTGCCAGCTCAGAGGGAGTCGGCAATCAGCCCCAGCATTTT.

This sequence joins TRBV4-1 and TRBJ2-5, with 7 positions matching TRBD2. Germline V lookup: CDR1 MGHRA, CDR2 YSYEKL. There are 15 residues in the CDR3. V shed 4 bases and J 2 bases; nucleotides not matched to a gene: 7. The CDR3 DNA reads as TGCGCCAGCAGCCGATTTCGGGGGGTGCAAGAGACCCAGTACTTC. The encoded protein is CASSRFRGVQETQYF.

This clone has just a few counts. The rearrangement links TRBV5-6 to TRBJ2-7, with TRBD1 matching over 8 bases. Germline CDR1 reads SGHDT; CDR2 reads YYEEEE. Trimming at V came to 1 base and at J to 4 bases, leaving 4 bases not matched to a gene. The CDR3 covers 14 residues. CDR3 in amino acids: CASSLTGGGYEQYF. Here the CDR3 DNA reads TGTGCCAGCAGCTTGACAGGGGGTGGGTACGAGCAGTACTTC.

V and J are TRBV13 and TRBJ1-2; 7 bases fit TRBD1. Germline CDR1 reads PRHDT; CDR2 reads FYEKMQ (reference sequence). The CDR3 is 13 residues long. Germline trimming cut 5 bases from V and 9 bases from J; bases unmatched to any gene: 9. The CDR3 coding sequence is TGTGCCAGCAGCCTGCCGACAGGGACACGCTACACCTTC. Translating it yields CASSLPTGTRYTF.

To note about this clone: The same CDR3 can be traced to other DNA sequences in this sample. The rearrangement joins TRBV7-2 to TRBJ2-5, with unresolved D. The CDR3 has 13 residues. V was trimmed by 2 bases and J by 2 bases, leaving 6 bases between them. Germline V gene data show CDR1 as SGHTA and CDR2 as FQGNSA. This CDR3 is CASSLRLQETQYF. As DNA, the CDR3 is TGTGCCAGCAGCTTACGCCTTCAAGAGACCCAGTACTTC.

This clone was seen a single time. The chain joins TRBV5-6 to TRBJ2-2; D remains unclear. The germline V gene has CDR1 SGHDT and CDR2 YYEEEE. Trimming took off 5 bases at V and 1 base at J, with 6 bases between the two ends. This CDR3 is built from 13 residues. CDR3 in DNA: TGTGCCAGCAGACCACAGAACACCGGGGAGCTGTTTTTT. It codes for CASRPQNTGELFF.

The J gene is TRBJ2-6, the V gene TRBV5-4, with TRBD1 matching 11 bases. The CDR3 covers 20 residues. Unmatched junction bases numbered 10, after V lost 2 bases and J lost 0 bases. In germline, CDR1 is SGHNT, CDR2 YYREEE (reference sequence). The CDR3 DNA follows: TGTGCCAGCAGCTTAACGGGACAGGGGGTTCCGAGCTCTGGGGCCAACGTCCTGACTTTC. It encodes CASSLTGQGVPSSGANVLTF.

The chain joins TRBV5-6 to TRBJ1-1; a weak D match, TRBD1 (5 bases). Deletions cut 0 bases from V and 10 bases from J, with 7 bases between. From germline, CDR1 is SGHDT and CDR2 YYEEEE. The CDR3 is made up of 11 amino acids. The CDR3 DNA reads as TGTGCCAGCAGCTTGGGGGGACGAGCTTTCTTT. This sequence encodes CASSLGGRAFF.

The chain uses TRBV11-3 and TRBJ2-2; the D gene is possibly TRBD1 (5 bases). The CDR3 extends over 15 amino acids. CDR1 is SGHNT and CDR2 is YENEEA in the germline V gene. V lost 3 bases and J 3 bases, leaving 11 bases between the germline ends. The CDR3 protein is CASSFSGMDTGELFF. DNA of the CDR3: TGTGCCAGCAGCTTCTCAGGGATGGACACCGGGGAGCTGTTTTTT.

V usage is TRBV4-1 and J usage is TRBJ2-7, with 8 bases fitting TRBD1. This CDR3 spans 17 amino acids. Germline CDR1 is MGHRA and CDR2 is YSYEKL. With 4 bases clipped from V and 0 bases from J, the junction kept 11 bases outside the gene matches. CDR3 DNA: TGCGCCAGCAGCCTTTCAAGACAGGGGTGGGGCTCCTACGAGCAGTACTTC. This codes for CASSLSRQGWGSYEQYF.

This clone came up once. The chain combines TRBV19 with TRBJ2-2, with D perhaps matching TRBD2 (5 bases). The CDR3 totals 14 residues. Trimming left V 4 bases short and J 7 bases short, with 13 bases between. CDR1 LNHDA and CDR2 SQIVND come from the germline V gene (reference sequence). Here the CDR3 reads CASSTVDGVGELFF. The DNA of the CDR3 is TGTGCCAGTAGTACAGTTGACGGGGTCGGGGAGCTGTTTTTT.

This clone was seen once. This rearrangement joins TRBV7-9 to TRBJ2-7; D remains ambiguous. The germline V gene encodes CDR1 SEHNR and CDR2 FQNEAQ (reference sequence). The CDR3 is made up of 16 amino acids. The ends were cut back, 4 bases at V and 6 bases at J, with 22 bases in the middle. In DNA, the CDR3 is TGTGCCAGCAGCTCTAACCCGGGCCGCGGCAGCGCCGAGCAGTACTTC. Its translation: CASSSNPGRGSAEQYF.